This TCR beta chain was obtained from a study of radiotherapy plus CTLA-4 blockade in lung cancer. The overall study: Objective responses were recorded in 15% to 20% of patients, with disease control recorded in roughly 31%.

Notes on the study in general: Subsequent to radiotherapy plus ipilimumab, tumor-derived TCR clones underwent expansion in blood. Response, reportedly, was best predicted by interferon-beta along with early blood T cell clone dynamics.

In regard to this clone: What it binds is unknown.

Germline V gene data show CDR1 as SGHVS and CDR2 as FQNEAQ. Unmatched junction bases numbered 4, after V lost 0 bases and J lost 1 base. The CDR3 sequence is 17 residues long. TCRdb keeps only in-frame clones here, not all; method: immunoSEQ multiplex PCR. The sample has over 80,000 clones; 83% are singletons. This sample comprised peripheral blood, obtained from a patient treated with radiotherapy plus ipilimumab. The V and J genes are TRBV7-8 and TRBJ2-7; 12 bases are a match to TRBD2. This TCR came from a human donor with non-small cell lung cancer who had stable disease on radiotherapy plus ipilimumab. The chain's CDR3 is CASSLATTSGGSYEQYF. The CDR3 nucleotides read TGTGCCAGCAGCTTAGCCACGACTAGCGGGGGATCCTACGAGCAGTACTTC.